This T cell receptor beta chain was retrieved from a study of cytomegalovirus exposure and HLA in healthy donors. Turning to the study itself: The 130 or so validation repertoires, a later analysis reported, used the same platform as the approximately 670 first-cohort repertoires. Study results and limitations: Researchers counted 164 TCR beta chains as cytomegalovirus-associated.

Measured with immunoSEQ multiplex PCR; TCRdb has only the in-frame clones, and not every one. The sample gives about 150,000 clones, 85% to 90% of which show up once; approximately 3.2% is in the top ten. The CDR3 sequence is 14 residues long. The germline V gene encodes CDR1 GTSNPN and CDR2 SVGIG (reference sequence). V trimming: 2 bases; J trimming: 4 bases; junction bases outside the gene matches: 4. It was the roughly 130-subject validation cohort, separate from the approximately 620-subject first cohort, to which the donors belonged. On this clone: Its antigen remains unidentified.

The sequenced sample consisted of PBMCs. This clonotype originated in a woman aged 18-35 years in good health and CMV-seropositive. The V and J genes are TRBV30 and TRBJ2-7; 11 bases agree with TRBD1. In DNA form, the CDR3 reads TGTGCCTGGAGTAAGGACAGGGGGCTGTACGAGCAGTACTTC. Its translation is CAWSKDRGLYEQYF.